Below, one T cell receptor beta chain is given with its context. This record comes from a study of cytomegalovirus exposure and HLA in healthy donors. Losses at the gene ends were 7 bases for V and 0 bases for J; bases not matched to a gene: 2. Germline V gene data show CDR1 as SNHLY and CDR2 as FYNNEI. The CDR3 length is 13 residues. The PCR had 60 Vbeta and 13 Jbeta primers. TCRdb keeps only in-frame clones here, not all; method: immunoSEQ multiplex PCR. The sample lists 210,000 or so clones, about 87% seen once, with 1% to 1.5% in the top ten. The TCR originated in a man younger than 40 in good health and CMV-seronegative. The sequenced sample was PBMCs. The genes are TRBV2 and TRBJ2-5; 7 bases are shared with TRBD1. The CDR3 loop reads CASNQGDQETQYF. In DNA, the CDR3 is TGTGCCAGCAACCAGGGGGACCAAGAGACCCAGTACTTC.